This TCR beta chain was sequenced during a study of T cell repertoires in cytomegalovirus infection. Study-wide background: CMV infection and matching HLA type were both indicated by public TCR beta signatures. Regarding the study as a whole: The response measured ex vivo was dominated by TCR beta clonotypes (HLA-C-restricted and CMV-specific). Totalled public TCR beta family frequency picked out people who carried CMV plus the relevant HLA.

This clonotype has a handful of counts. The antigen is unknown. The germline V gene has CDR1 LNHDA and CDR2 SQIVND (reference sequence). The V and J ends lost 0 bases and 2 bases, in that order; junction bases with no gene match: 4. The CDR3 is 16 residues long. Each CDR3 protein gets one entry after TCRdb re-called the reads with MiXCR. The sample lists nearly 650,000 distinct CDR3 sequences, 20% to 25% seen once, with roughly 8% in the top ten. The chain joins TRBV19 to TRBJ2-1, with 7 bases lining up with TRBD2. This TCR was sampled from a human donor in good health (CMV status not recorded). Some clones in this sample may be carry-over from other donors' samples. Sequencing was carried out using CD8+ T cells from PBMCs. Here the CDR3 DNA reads TGTGCCAGTAGTATAGATCCGGGGGGTGCCTACAATGAGCAGTTCTTC. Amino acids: CASSIDPGGAYNEQFF.